This T cell receptor beta chain was obtained from a study of a mutant IDH1 vaccine in newly diagnosed glioma. For the study at large: Sex among treated patients split about 60% male, roughly 38% female; mean age was roughly 40 years. Standard pretreatment was either radiotherapy, temozolomide, or, for most, radiochemotherapy with temozolomide.

CDR3 length: 16 amino acids. Germline-derived CDR1 and CDR2 are SGHTS and YDEGEE. The V and J ends lost 2 bases and 8 bases, in that order; junction bases with no gene match: 12. Comment on this clone: Antigen: not known.

Whole-study findings and limits: Pseudoprogression appeared unlinked to shifts in leading peripheral T cell clonotypes.

Time point defined: week 5, during vaccination. Every single dose of the vaccine, 300 ug of mutant IDH1 20-mer peptide, came with topical imiquimod. Produced via immunoSEQ multiplex PCR; TCRdb's table is partial and in-frame only. The sample carries 75,000 to 85,000 clones, around 90% recorded once. The chain has TRBV5-8 and TRBJ1-4; 7 positions match TRBD1. The clonotype originates from a woman aged 45-65 years with glioma. The source material was PBMCs, sampled from a glioma patient whose treatment included an IDH1 peptide vaccine. The CDR3 DNA reads TGTGCCAGCAGCTTAGCCGGGACAGCTCAACCGGAAAAACTGTTTTTT. This translates into CASSLAGTAQPEKLFF.